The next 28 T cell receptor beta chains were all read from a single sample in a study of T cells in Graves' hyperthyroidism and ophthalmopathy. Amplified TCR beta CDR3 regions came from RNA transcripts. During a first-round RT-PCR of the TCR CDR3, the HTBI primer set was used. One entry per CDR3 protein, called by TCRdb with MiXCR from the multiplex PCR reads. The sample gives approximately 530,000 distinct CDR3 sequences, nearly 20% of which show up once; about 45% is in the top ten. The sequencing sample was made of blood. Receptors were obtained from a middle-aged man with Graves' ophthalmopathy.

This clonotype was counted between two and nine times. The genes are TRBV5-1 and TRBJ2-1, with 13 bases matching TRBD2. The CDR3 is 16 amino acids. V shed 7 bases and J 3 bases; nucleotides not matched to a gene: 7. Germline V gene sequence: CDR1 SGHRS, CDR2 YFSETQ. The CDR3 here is CASGGTSGAIYNEQFF. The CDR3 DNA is TGCGCCAGCGGCGGGACTAGCGGGGCCATCTACAATGAGCAGTTCTTC.

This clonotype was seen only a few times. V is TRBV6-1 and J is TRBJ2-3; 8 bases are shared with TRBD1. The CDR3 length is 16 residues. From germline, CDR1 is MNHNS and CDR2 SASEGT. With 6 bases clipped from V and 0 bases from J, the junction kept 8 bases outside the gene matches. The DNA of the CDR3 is TGTGCCAGCAGAGTGACAGGGGCGACCAGCACAGATACGCAGTATTTT. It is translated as CASRVTGATSTDTQYF.

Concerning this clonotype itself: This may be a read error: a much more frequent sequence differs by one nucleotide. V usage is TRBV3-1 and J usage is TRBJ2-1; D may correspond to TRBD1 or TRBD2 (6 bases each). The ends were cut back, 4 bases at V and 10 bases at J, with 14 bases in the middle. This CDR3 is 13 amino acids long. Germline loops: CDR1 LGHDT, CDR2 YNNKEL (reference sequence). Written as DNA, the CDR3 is TGTGCCAGCAGCCGGATGGGGGGCAACGAGCAGTTCTTC. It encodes CASSRMGGNEQFF.

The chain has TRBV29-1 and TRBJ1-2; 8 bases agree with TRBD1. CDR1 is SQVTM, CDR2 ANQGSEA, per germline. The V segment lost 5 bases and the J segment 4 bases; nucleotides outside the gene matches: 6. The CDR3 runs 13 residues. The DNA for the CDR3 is TGCAGCGTTCGGGGACAGGCCGGCTATGGCTACACCTTC. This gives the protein CSVRGQAGYGYTF.

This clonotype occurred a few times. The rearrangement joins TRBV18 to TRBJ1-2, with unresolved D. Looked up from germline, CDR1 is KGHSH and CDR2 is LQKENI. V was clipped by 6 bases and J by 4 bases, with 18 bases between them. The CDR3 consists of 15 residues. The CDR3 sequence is CASSHGQSSGYGYTF. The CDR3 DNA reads TGTGCCAGCTCCCACGGTCAATCGAGTGGCTATGGCTACACCTTC.

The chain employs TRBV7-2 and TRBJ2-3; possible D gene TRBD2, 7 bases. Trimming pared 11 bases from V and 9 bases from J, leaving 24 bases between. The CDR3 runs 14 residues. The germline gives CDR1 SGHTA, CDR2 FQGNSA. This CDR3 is CAGRENRARGTQYF. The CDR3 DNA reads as TGTGCCGGGAGGGAGAACAGGGCCCGGGGGACGCAGTATTTT.

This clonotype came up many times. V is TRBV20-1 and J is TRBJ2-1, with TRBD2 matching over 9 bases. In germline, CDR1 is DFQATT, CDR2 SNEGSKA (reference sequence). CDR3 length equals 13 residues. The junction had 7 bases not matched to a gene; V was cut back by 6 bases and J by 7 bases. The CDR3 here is CSAFSGSRNEQFF. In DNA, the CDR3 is TGCAGTGCCTTTAGCGGGAGTAGGAATGAGCAGTTCTTC.

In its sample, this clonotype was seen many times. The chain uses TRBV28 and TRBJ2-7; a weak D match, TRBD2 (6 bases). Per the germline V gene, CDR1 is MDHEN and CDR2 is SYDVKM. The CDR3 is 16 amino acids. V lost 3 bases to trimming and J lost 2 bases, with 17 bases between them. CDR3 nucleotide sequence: TGTGCCAGCAGTTTCGATAGCGGCCGGGGCACCTACGAGCAGTACTTC. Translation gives CASSFDSGRGTYEQYF.

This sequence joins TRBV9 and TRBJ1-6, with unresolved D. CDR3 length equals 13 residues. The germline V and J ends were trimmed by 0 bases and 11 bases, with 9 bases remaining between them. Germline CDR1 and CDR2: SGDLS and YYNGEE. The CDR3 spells CASSVGRWPPLHF. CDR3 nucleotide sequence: TGTGCCAGCAGCGTAGGCAGATGGCCACCCCTCCACTTT.

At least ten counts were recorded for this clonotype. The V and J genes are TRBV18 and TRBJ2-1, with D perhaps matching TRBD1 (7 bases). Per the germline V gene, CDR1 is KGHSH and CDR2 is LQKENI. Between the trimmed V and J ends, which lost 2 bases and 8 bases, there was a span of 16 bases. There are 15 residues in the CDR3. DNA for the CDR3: TGTGCCAGCTCACCAAGGGGACAGCCGGGGGATGAGCAGTTCTTC. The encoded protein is CASSPRGQPGDEQFF.

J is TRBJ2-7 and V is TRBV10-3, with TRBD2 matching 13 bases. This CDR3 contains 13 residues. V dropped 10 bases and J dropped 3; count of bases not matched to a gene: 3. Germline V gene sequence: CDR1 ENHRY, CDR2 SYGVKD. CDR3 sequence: CATGLAGVYEQYF. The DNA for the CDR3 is TGTGCCACCGGACTAGCGGGAGTCTACGAGCAGTACTTC.

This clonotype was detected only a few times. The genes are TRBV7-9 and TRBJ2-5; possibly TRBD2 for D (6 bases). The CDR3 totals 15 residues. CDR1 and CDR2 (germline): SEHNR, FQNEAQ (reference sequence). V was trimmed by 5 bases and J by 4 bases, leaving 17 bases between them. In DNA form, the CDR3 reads TGTGCCAGCAGCCCAGGACTCCCCGGGGGAGAGACCCAGTACTTC. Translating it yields CASSPGLPGGETQYF.

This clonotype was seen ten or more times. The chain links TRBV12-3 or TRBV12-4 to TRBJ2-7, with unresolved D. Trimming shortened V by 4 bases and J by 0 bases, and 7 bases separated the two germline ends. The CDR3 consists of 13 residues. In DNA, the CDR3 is TGTGCCAGCAGTTCTGGCTTCTCCTACGAGCAGTACTTC. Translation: CASSSGFSYEQYF.

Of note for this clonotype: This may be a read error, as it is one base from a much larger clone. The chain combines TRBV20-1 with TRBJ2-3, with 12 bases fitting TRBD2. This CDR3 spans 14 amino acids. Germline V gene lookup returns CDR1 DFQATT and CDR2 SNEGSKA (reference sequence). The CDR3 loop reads CNARVTSGGYTQYF. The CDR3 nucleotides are TGCAATGCTAGAGTGACTAGCGGGGGTTATACGCAGTATTTT.

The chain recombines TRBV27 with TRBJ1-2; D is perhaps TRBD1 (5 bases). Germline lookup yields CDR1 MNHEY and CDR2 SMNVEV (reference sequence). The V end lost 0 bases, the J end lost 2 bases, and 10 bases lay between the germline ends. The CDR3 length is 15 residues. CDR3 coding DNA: TGTGCCAGCAGTTTATCGAGGGGACCAAACTATGGCTACACCTTC. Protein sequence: CASSLSRGPNYGYTF.

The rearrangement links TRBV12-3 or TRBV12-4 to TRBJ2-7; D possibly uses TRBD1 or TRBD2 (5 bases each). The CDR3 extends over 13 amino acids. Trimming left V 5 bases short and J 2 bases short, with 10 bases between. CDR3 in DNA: TGTGCCAGCAGTACCGGGGCCCCCTACGAGCAGTACTTC. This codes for CASSTGAPYEQYF.

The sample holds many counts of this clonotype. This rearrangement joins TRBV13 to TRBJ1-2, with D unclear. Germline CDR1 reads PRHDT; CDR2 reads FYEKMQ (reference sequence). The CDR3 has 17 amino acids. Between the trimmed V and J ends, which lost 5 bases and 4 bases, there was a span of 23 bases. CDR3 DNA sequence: TGTGCCAGCAGCCGCCGCACGCCGCCGAACGTAATCTATGGCTACACCTTC. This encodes CASSRRTPPNVIYGYTF.

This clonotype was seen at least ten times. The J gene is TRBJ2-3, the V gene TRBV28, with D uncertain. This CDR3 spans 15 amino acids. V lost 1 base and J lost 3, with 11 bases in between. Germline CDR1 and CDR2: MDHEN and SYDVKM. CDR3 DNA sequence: TGTGCCAGCAGTTTATCGGGTTCTCGAACAGATACGCAGTATTTT. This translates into CASSLSGSRTDTQYF.

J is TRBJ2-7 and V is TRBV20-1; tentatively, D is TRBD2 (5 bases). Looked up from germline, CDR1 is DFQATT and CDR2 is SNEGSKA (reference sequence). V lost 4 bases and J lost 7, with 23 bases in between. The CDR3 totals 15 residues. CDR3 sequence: CSATQISGPMSEQYF. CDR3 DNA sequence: TGCAGTGCTACTCAAATAAGCGGCCCCATGTCAGAGCAGTACTTC.

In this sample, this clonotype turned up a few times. As DNA, the CDR3 is TGCAGCGTACTTCAGGGGTTGAACTATGGCTACACCTTC. Amino acids: CSVLQGLNYGYTF. The chain couples TRBV29-1 to TRBJ1-2; perhaps TRBD1 as D (6 bases). There are 13 residues in the CDR3. Trimming took off 6 bases at V and 2 bases at J, with 13 bases between the two ends. Germline V lookup: CDR1 SQVTM, CDR2 ANQGSEA.

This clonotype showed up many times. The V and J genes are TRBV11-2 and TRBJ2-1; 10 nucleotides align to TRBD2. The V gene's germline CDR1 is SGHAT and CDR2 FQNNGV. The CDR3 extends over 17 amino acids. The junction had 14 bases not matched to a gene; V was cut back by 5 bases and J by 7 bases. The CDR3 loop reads CASSEGPSGGTENEQFF. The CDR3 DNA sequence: TGTGCCAGCAGCGAAGGCCCTAGCGGGGGCACTGAGAATGAGCAGTTCTTC. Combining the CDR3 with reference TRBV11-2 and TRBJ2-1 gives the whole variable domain EAGVAQSPRYKIIEKRQSVAFWCNPISGHATLYWYQQILGQGPKLLIQFQNNGVVDDSQLPKDRFSAERLKGVDSTLKIQPAKLEDSAVYLCASSEGPSGGTENEQFFGPGTRLTVL.

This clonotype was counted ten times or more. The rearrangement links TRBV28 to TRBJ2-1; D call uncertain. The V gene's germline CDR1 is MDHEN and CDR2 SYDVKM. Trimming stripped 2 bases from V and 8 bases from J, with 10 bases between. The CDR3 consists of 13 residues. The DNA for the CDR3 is TGTGCCAGCAGTTTAACGGGCTTGCATGAGCAGTTCTTC. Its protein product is CASSLTGLHEQFF. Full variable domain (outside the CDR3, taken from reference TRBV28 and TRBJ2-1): DVKVTQSSRYLVKRTGEKVFLECVQDMDHENMFWYRQDPGLGLRLIYFSYDVKMKEKGDIPEGYSVSREKKERFSLILESASTNQTSMYLCASSLTGLHEQFFGPGTRLTVL.

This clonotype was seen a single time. The CDR3 DNA follows: TGTGCTAGTGGTTTGGGACTAGCGGGGGGAGTCTACGAGCAGTACTTC. Protein sequence: CASGLGLAGGVYEQYF. The rearrangement links TRBV12-5 to TRBJ2-7; TRBD2 agrees at 13 bases. CDR3 length: 16 residues. V lost 1 base and J lost 3; bases outside the gene matches: 3. CDR1 is LGHNT and CDR2 is FRNRAP in the germline V gene. Variable domain in full (rest from reference TRBV12-5 and TRBJ2-7): DARVTQTPRHKVTEMGQEVTMRCQPILGHNTVFWYRQTMMQGLELLAYFRNRAPLDDSGMPKDRFSAEMPDATLATLKIQPSEPRDSAVYFCASGLGLAGGVYEQYFGPGTRLTVT.

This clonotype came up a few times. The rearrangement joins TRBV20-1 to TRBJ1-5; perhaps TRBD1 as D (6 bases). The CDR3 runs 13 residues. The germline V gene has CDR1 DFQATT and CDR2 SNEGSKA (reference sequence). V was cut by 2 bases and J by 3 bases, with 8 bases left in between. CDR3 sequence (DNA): TGCAGTGCTAGAAGACAGGACAATCAGCCCCAGCATTTT. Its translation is CSARRQDNQPQHF.

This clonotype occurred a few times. DNA for the CDR3: TGTGCCAGCAGCGACGGAGAATTCTATAATTCACCCCTCCACTTT. Its protein product is CASSDGEFYNSPLHF. V and J are TRBV6-2 or TRBV6-3 and TRBJ1-6; D remains ambiguous. The V end lost 6 bases, the J end lost 3 bases, and 12 bases lay between the germline ends. In germline, CDR1 is MNHEY, CDR2 SVGEGT. The CDR3 contains 15 residues.

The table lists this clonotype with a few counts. CDR3 sequence: CASSDSGVQRWDEQFF. The CDR3 coding sequence is TGTGCCAGCAGCGATTCCGGAGTTCAGAGGTGGGATGAGCAGTTCTTC. The chain employs TRBV9 and TRBJ2-1; unclear D gene. V was clipped by 3 bases and J by 8 bases, with 21 bases between them. Germline V gene sequence: CDR1 SGDLS, CDR2 YYNGEE. The CDR3 is 16 residues long.

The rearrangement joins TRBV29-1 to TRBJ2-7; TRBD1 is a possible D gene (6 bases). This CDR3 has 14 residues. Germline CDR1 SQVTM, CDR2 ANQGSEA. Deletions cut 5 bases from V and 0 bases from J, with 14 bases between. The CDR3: CSVTTGLSSYEQYF. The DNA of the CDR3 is TGCAGCGTTACGACAGGTTTAAGCTCCTACGAGCAGTACTTC.

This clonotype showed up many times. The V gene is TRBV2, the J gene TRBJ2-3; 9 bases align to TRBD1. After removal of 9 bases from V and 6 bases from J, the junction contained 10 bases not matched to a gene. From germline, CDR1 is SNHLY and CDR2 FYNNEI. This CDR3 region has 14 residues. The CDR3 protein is CARGTGSTADTQYF. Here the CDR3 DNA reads TGTGCCAGAGGGACAGGGAGTACGGCGGATACGCAGTATTTT. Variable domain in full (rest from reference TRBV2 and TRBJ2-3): EPEVTQTPSHQVTQMGQEVILRCVPISNHLYFYWYRQILGQKVEFLVSFYNNEISEKSEIFDDQFSVERPDGSNFTLKIRSTKLEDSAMYFCARGTGSTADTQYFGPGTRLTVL.